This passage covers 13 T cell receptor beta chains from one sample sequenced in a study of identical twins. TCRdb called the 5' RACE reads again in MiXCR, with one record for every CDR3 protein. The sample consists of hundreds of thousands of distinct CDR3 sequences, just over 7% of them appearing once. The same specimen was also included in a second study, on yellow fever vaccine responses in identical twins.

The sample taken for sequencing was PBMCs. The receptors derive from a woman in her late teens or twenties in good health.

The CDR3 sequence: CSAPPLLGGTDTQYF. CDR3 nucleotide sequence: TGCAGTGCACCGCCTCTACTAGGGGGCACAGATACGCAGTATTTT. J is TRBJ2-3 and V is TRBV20-1; D might be TRBD1 or TRBD2, each matching 5 bases. This CDR3 is 15 amino acids long. Trimming removed 6 bases from V and 1 base from J, with 17 bases in between. In germline, CDR1 is DFQATT, CDR2 SNEGSKA (reference sequence).

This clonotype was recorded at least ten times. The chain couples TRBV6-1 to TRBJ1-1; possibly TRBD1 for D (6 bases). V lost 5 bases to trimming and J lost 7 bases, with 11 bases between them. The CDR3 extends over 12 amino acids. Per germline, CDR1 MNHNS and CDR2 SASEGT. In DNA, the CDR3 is TGTGCCAGCAGTCGGGGGGCAGGTGAAGCTTTCTTT. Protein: CASSRGAGEAFF.

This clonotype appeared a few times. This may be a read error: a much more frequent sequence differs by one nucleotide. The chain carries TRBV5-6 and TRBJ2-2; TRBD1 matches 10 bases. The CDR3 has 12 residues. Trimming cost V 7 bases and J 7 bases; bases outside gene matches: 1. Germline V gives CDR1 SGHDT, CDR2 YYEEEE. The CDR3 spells CASGQGVGELFF. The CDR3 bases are TGTGCCAGCGGACAGGGGGTCGGGGAGCTGTTTTTT.

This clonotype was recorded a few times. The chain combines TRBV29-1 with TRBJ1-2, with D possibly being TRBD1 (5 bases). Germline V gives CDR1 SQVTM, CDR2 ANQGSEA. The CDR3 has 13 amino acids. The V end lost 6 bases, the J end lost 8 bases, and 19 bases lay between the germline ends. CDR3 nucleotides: TGCAGCGTAGCAGGGTCTGCGGGGGGAGGCTACACCTTC. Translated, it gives CSVAGSAGGGYTF.

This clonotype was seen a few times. CDR3 bases: TGTGCCAGCAGCTTAGTTCTGGGTAATGAGCAGTTCTTC. Translating gives CASSLVLGNEQFF. This chain uses TRBV11-2 with TRBJ2-1, with unresolved D. The germline CDR1 and CDR2 sequences are SGHAT and FQNNGV. This CDR3 has 13 residues. V shed 1 base and J shed 7 bases, with 8 bases lying between them.

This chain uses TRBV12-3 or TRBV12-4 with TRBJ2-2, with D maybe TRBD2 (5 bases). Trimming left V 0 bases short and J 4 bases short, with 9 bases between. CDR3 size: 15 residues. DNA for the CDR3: TGTGCCAGCAGTTTAGCGGGAGAGGTCACCGGGGAGCTGTTTTTT. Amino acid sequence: CASSLAGEVTGELFF.

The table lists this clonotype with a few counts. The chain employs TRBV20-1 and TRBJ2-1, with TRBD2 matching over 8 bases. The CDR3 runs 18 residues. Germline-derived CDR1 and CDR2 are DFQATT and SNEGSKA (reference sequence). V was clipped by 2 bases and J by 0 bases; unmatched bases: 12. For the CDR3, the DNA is TGCAGTGCTAGAAGTACTGAAAGCGGGAGCAGCTCCTACAATGAGCAGTTCTTC. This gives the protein CSARSTESGSSSYNEQFF.

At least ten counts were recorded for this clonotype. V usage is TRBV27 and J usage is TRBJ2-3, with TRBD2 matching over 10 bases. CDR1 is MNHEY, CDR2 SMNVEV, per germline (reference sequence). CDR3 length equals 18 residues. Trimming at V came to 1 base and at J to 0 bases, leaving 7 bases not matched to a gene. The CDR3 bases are TGTGCCAGCAGTTTATTTCCAGCGGGGGGGCTGAGCACAGATACGCAGTATTTT. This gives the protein CASSLFPAGGLSTDTQYF.

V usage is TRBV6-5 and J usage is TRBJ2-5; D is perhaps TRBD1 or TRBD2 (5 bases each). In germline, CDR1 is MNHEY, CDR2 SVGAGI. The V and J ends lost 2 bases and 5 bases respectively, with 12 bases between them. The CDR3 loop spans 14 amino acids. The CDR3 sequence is CASSYEGRPETQYF. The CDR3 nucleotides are TGTGCCAGCAGTTACGAGGGGCGCCCGGAGACCCAGTACTTC.

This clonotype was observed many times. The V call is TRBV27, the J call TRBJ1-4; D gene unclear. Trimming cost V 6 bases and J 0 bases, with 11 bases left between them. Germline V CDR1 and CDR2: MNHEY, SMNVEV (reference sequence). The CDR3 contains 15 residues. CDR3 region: CASSRQRATNEKLFF. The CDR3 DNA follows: TGTGCCAGCAGCCGGCAGCGGGCAACTAATGAAAAACTGTTTTTT.

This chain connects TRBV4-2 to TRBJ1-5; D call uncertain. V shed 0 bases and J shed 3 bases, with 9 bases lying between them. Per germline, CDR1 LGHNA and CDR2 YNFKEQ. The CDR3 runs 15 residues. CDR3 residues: CASSQEWSINQPQHF. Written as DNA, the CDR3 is TGTGCCAGCAGCCAAGAGTGGTCTATCAATCAGCCCCAGCATTTT.

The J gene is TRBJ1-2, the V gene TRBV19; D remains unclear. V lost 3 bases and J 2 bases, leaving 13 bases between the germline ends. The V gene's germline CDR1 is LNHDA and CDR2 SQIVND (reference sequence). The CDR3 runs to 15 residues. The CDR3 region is CASSIRTGQNYGYTF. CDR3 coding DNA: TGTGCCAGTAGTATTCGGACTGGCCAGAACTATGGCTACACCTTC. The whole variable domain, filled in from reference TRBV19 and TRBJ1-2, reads DGGITQSPKYLFRKEGQNVTLSCEQNLNHDAMYWYRQDPGQGLRLIYYSQIVNDFQKGDIAEGYSVSREKKESFPLTVTSAQKNPTAFYLCASSIRTGQNYGYTFGSGTRLTVV.

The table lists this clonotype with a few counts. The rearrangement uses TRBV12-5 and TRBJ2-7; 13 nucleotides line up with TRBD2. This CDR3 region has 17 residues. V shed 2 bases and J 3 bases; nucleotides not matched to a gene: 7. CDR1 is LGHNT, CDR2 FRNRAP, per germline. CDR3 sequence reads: CASGLLAGTSGNYEQYF. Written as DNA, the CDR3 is TGTGCTAGTGGTTTGCTGGCCGGGACTAGCGGGAACTACGAGCAGTACTTC.